This record covers a single T cell receptor (beta chain). The antigen remains undetermined. This specimen comes from a study of PD-1 blockade in classical Hodgkin lymphoma. General study results and limits: Complete responders matched newly diagnosed patients in baseline diversity.

Produced via immunoSEQ multiplex PCR; TCRdb's table is partial and in-frame only. The table lists approximately 100,000 clones, 65% to 85% of them singletons. Time point given: cycle 4 day 1 (C4D1), after 6 weeks of nivolumab. There was relapse after autologous stem cell transplantation in every patient, and there was variation in brentuximab vedotin exposure. The V gene's germline CDR1 is MDHEN and CDR2 SYDVKM. CDR3 length: 14 amino acids. V was trimmed by 3 bases and J by 2 bases, leaving 8 bases between them. Sequenced here: peripheral blood mononuclear cells (PBMCs), sampled before the fourth cycle of nivolumab. The chain links TRBV28 to TRBJ1-5; D is possibly TRBD1 (5 bases). The clonotype was recovered from a human donor with classical Hodgkin lymphoma. CDR3 bases: TGTGCCAGCAGTTTGTGGGGGGGCAATCAGCCCCAGCATTTT. This codes for CASSLWGGNQPQHF.